A single sample gave rise to the 19 T cell receptor beta chains below, sequenced in a study of early T cells in non-severe SARS-CoV-2 infection. TCRdb passed the 5' RACE reads through MiXCR, listing each CDR3 protein once. The sample gives roughly 42,000 distinct CDR3 sequences, 9% to 15% of which show up once; approximately 15% is in the top ten. Material for sequencing was whole blood. These receptor sequences come from an adult who was a healthcare worker with PCR-confirmed SARS-CoV-2 infection or an uninfected control (not recorded which).

This clonotype occurred a few times. This chain links TRBV7-8 with TRBJ2-1; 8 bases fit TRBD2. Trimming removed 1 base from V and 5 bases from J; junction bases left unmatched: 4. CDR1 is SGHVS, CDR2 FQNEAQ, per germline. The CDR3 is made up of 15 amino acids. The CDR3 sequence is CASSLGREVHNEQFF. CDR3 in DNA: TGTGCCAGCAGCTTAGGGCGGGAGGTACACAATGAGCAGTTCTTC.

This clonotype was observed a handful of times. The chain recombines TRBV7-2 with TRBJ2-3; D is ambiguous. The CDR3 runs 14 residues. V was clipped by 3 bases and J by 4 bases, with 11 bases between them. CDR1 is SGHTA and CDR2 is FQGNSA in the germline V gene. In nucleotides, the CDR3 is TGTGCCAGCAGCTTGAACGCGGTACCAGATACGCAGTATTTT. Protein product: CASSLNAVPDTQYF.

This clonotype is judged medium-sized (0.01 to 0.1%). The chain combines TRBV7-8 with TRBJ2-3; D uncertain. Germline CDR1 SGHVS, CDR2 FQNEAQ. The V gene lost 4 bases and the J gene lost 4 bases, with 9 bases spanning the gap. The CDR3 spans 13 residues. The CDR3 protein is CASSSRRSDTQYF. In DNA form, the CDR3 reads TGTGCCAGCAGCTCTCGACGGTCAGATACGCAGTATTTT. The whole variable domain, filled in from reference TRBV7-8 and TRBJ2-3, reads GAGVSQSPRYKVAKRGQDVALRCDPISGHVSLFWYQQALGQGPEFLTYFQNEAQLDKSGLPSDRFFAERPEGSVSTLKIQRTQQEDSAVYLCASSSRRSDTQYFGPGTRLTVL.

This clonotype was counted ten times or more. This sequence joins TRBV20-1 and TRBJ2-7; 7 bases are shared with TRBD1. Germline lookup yields CDR1 DFQATT and CDR2 SNEGSKA (reference sequence). V was clipped by 6 bases and J by 6 bases; unmatched bases: 11. The CDR3 runs to 13 residues. The CDR3 loop reads CSAQTGSQGEQYF. The CDR3 DNA sequence: TGCAGTGCCCAGACAGGGTCACAGGGCGAGCAGTACTTC.

This clonotype was detected ten times or more. V and J are TRBV20-1 and TRBJ1-2; D is undetermined. This CDR3 has 13 residues. The V gene's germline CDR1 is DFQATT and CDR2 SNEGSKA (reference sequence). V dropped 3 bases and J dropped 0 bases, with 8 bases sitting between them. CDR3 sequence: CSASEGSNYGYTF. The DNA for the CDR3 is TGCAGTGCTAGCGAAGGATCTAACTATGGCTACACCTTC.

This clonotype was observed many times. The V and J genes are TRBV7-6 and TRBJ2-3; D possibly uses TRBD1 or TRBD2 (6 bases each). This CDR3 contains 13 residues. Trimming cost V 5 bases and J 8 bases, with 14 bases left between them. Looked up from germline, CDR1 is SGHVS and CDR2 is FNYEAQ. CDR3 nucleotides: TGTGCCAGCAGCCCCGAAGAGGGGGGTACGCAGTATTTT. Translated: CASSPEEGGTQYF.

Worth noting for this clonotype: This may come from a read error, since a much larger clone is one base off. V and J are TRBV10-3 and TRBJ2-2, with 12 bases identical to TRBD2. CDR3 length: 19 amino acids. V gave up 8 bases and J gave up 0 bases; unmatched junction bases: 13. Germline loops: CDR1 ENHRY, CDR2 SYGVKD. Written as DNA, the CDR3 is TGTGCCATCTCCATGGGAGGACTAGCGGGGAGAACGAACACCGGGGAGCTGTTTTTT. Translated: CAISMGGLAGRTNTGELFF.

This clonotype showed up just a few times. This chain uses TRBV10-3 with TRBJ2-5, with D possibly being TRBD2 (6 bases). Germline V gene sequence: CDR1 ENHRY, CDR2 SYGVKD. This CDR3 spans 14 amino acids. Trimming left V 0 bases short and J 4 bases short, with 9 bases between. The CDR3 loop is CAISESEGGETQYF. CDR3 DNA sequence: TGTGCCATCAGTGAGTCTGAGGGAGGAGAGACCCAGTACTTC.

The sample holds many counts of this clonotype. This rearrangement joins TRBV20-1 to TRBJ1-4, with 8 bases aligning to TRBD1. V dropped 4 bases and J dropped 2; count of bases not matched to a gene: 3. In germline, CDR1 is DFQATT, CDR2 SNEGSKA (reference sequence). There are 14 residues in the CDR3. The CDR3 loop reads CSAIRQGTNEKLFF. The CDR3 DNA reads as TGCAGTGCTATCCGACAGGGGACTAATGAAAAACTGTTTTTT.

Only a few counts were recorded for this clonotype. V usage is TRBV5-4 and J usage is TRBJ2-7; D may be TRBD1 or TRBD2 (6 bases each). Trimming shortened V by 4 bases and J by 4 bases, and 21 bases separated the two germline ends. The V gene's germline CDR1 is SGHNT and CDR2 YYREEE (reference sequence). The CDR3 runs to 16 residues. The CDR3 sequence is CASSPTAGQSSYEQYF. The CDR3 nucleotides read TGTGCCAGCAGCCCCACGGCGGGACAAAGCTCGTACGAGCAGTACTTC. The variable domain in full, with the rest retrieved from reference TRBV5-4 and TRBJ2-7, is ETGVTQSPTHLIKTRGQQVTLRCSSQSGHNTVSWYQQALGQGPQFIFQYYREEENGRGNFPPRFSGLQFPNYSSELNVNALELDDSALYLCASSPTAGQSSYEQYFGPGTRLTVT.

This clonotype was detected a few times. The V gene is TRBV4-3, the J gene TRBJ2-7; D not resolved. The CDR3 is made up of 13 amino acids. Germline loops: CDR1 LGHNA, CDR2 YSLEER. Trimming shortened V by 0 bases and J by 3 bases, and 6 bases separated the two germline ends. This CDR3 reads CASSQDIIYEQYF. The CDR3 DNA sequence: TGCGCCAGCAGCCAAGACATAATCTACGAGCAGTACTTC.

CDR3 coding DNA: TGTGCCAGCACTAGCCGTTACAATGAGCAGTTCTTC. Translating gives CASTSRYNEQFF. J is TRBJ2-1 and V is TRBV12-3 or TRBV12-4; tentative D call: TRBD2 (5 bases). The CDR3 runs to 12 residues. V was pared by 7 bases and J by 4 bases, with 8 bases between.

The genes are TRBV5-4 and TRBJ2-2, with D tentatively TRBD1 or TRBD2 (5 bases each). V lost 4 bases to trimming and J lost 5 bases, with 18 bases between them. The CDR3 has 16 amino acids. CDR1 and CDR2 from the germline V gene are SGHNT and YYREEE (reference sequence). In DNA, the CDR3 is TGTGCCAGCAGCCCCCAGGGCGGGCAGAGGACCGGGGAGCTGTTTTTT. Translated, it gives CASSPQGGQRTGELFF.

The chain couples TRBV20-1 to TRBJ2-1; TRBD2 aligns across 10 bases. The germline V gene encodes CDR1 DFQATT and CDR2 SNEGSKA (reference sequence). This CDR3 region has 11 residues. CDR3 DNA: TGCAGCTGGACTAGCGGTACTGAGCAGTTCTTC. Amino acids: CSWTSGTEQFF.

V gene TRBV7-9 combines with J gene TRBJ2-7, with TRBD2 matching over 10 bases. Germline CDR1 SEHNR, CDR2 FQNEAQ (reference sequence). The CDR3 is made up of 16 amino acids. V shed 1 base, J shed 3 bases, and the junction held 6 bases outside the gene matches. The CDR3 DNA reads TGTGCCAGCAGCTTAGACAGGACTAGCGGACACTACGAGCAGTACTTC. Residues: CASSLDRTSGHYEQYF. The whole variable domain, filled in from reference TRBV7-9 and TRBJ2-7, reads DTGVSQNPRHKITKRGQNVTFRCDPISEHNRLYWYRQTLGQGPEFLTYFQNEAQLEKSRLLSDRFSAERPKGSFSTLEIQRTEQGDSAMYLCASSLDRTSGHYEQYFGPGTRLTVT.

This clonotype was observed a few times. The V and J genes are TRBV7-3 and TRBJ2-2, with 7 nucleotides matching TRBD1. CDR1 is SGHTA and CDR2 is FQGTGA in the germline V gene. The CDR3 consists of 15 residues. The junction had 5 bases not matched to a gene; V was cut back by 5 bases and J by 2 bases. The CDR3 loop is CASSQTGRNTGELFF. The CDR3 DNA reads TGTGCCAGCAGCCAGACAGGGCGAAACACCGGGGAGCTGTTTTTT.

V and J are TRBV20-1 and TRBJ2-1; 10 bases are shared with TRBD2. Trimming took 3 bases from V and 4 from J; bases not matched to a gene: 6. CDR3 length equals 15 residues. Germline-derived CDR1 and CDR2 are DFQATT and SNEGSKA (reference sequence). CDR3 DNA sequence: TGCAGTGCTAGCGAGGAGCGGGAGGGTTACAATGAGCAGTTCTTC. As protein: CSASEEREGYNEQFF.

This clonotype has ten or more counts. The chain couples TRBV6-2 or TRBV6-3 to TRBJ2-1; no firm D call. Germline CDR1 reads MNHEY; CDR2 reads SVGEGT. Trimming pared 6 bases from V and 9 bases from J, leaving 9 bases between. The CDR3 covers 11 residues. The CDR3 sequence: CASSPMAEQFF. Here the CDR3 DNA reads TGTGCCAGCAGCCCCATGGCTGAGCAGTTCTTC.

This clonotype was seen a handful of times. The rearrangement joins TRBV7-3 to TRBJ1-2; TRBD1 aligns across 10 bases. CDR3 length equals 14 residues. Germline V gene lookup returns CDR1 SGHTA and CDR2 FQGTGA. V lost 5 bases to trimming and J lost 6 bases; unmatched junction nucleotides: 6. CDR3 protein: CASSIDRGRNGYTF. The CDR3 coding sequence is TGTGCCAGCAGCATAGACAGGGGGCGTAATGGCTACACCTTC.